Listed below are T cell receptor beta chains from one sample, sequenced in a study of blood T cell repertoires in COVID-19. Clones were sequenced by immunoSEQ multiplex PCR, and TCRdb holds only the in-frame ones, with some missing. Among 95,000 to 100,000 clones listed, over 70% were seen once. Sequencing input: peripheral blood. All receptors derive from a woman older than 75 with acute or convalescent COVID-19. CDR3s include the opening cysteine and the closing phenylalanine or tryptophan. D genes are given only for firm matches. A row's size may be missing; if present it is once, few, many or a size class.

J: TRBJ1-1; V: TRBV28; D: TRBD1; size: .; CDR3: CASSAGTGYTEAFF; DNA: TGTGCCAGCAGTGCCGGGACAGGGTACACTGAAGCTTTCTTT
J: TRBJ1-1; V: TRBV19; D: .; size: .; CDR3: CASTDPLGLGQAFF; DNA: TGTGCCAGTACCGACCCGTTGGGCCTGGGCCAAGCTTTCTTT
J: TRBJ2-1; V: TRBV5-4; D: TRBD2; size: .; CDR3: CASSLWPASGGNEQFF; DNA: TGTGCCAGCAGCTTATGGCCAGCTAGCGGGGGGAATGAGCAGTTCTTC
J: TRBJ1-2; V: TRBV24-1; D: .; size: .; CDR3: CATSRQNYGYTF; DNA: TGTGCCACCAGCCGACAGAACTATGGCTACACCTTC
J: TRBJ1-2; V: TRBV7-8; D: TRBD1; size: few; CDR3: CASSLGPRGKRNYGYTF; DNA: TGTGCCAGCAGCTTAGGGCCCAGGGGGAAAAGAAACTATGGCTACACCTTC
J: TRBJ1-1; V: TRBV19; D: .; size: few; CDR3: CASRGGAEAFF; DNA: TGTGCCAGTCGGGGGGGGGCTGAAGCTTTCTTT
J: TRBJ1-5; V: TRBV10-2; D: .; size: .; CDR3: CASSADRSSNQGQPQHF; DNA: TGCGCCAGCAGCGCTGACAGGAGTAGCAATCAAGGTCAGCCCCAGCATTTT
J: TRBJ1-2; V: TRBV3-1/TRBV3-2; D: TRBD1; size: .; CDR3: CASSGTGGEGYTF; DNA: TGTGCCAGCAGCGGAACAGGGGGAGAGGGCTACACCTTC
J: TRBJ2-7; V: TRBV12-3/TRBV12-4; D: TRBD2; size: .; CDR3: CASSPSGGREQYF; DNA: TGTGCCAGCAGTCCGTCGGGGGGGCGCGAGCAGTACTTC
J: TRBJ1-2; V: TRBV28; D: .; size: .; CDR3: CASNVGQANYGYTF; DNA: TGTGCCAGCAACGTGGGGCAGGCTAACTATGGCTACACCTTC
J: TRBJ1-1; V: TRBV3-1/TRBV3-2; D: TRBD1; size: .; CDR3: CASSQDMGQGVAEAFF; DNA: TGTGCCAGCAGCCAAGATATGGGACAGGGCGTCGCTGAAGCTTTCTTT
J: TRBJ1-1; V: TRBV30; D: .; size: .; CDR3: CAWSRGGLTEAFF; DNA: TGTGCCTGGAGCCGGGGGGGTCTCACTGAAGCTTTCTTT
J: TRBJ1-5; V: TRBV15; D: TRBD1; size: .; CDR3: CATSRDLGGTSNQPQHF; DNA: TGTGCCACCAGCAGAGATTTAGGGGGCACGAGCAATCAGCCCCAGCATTTT
J: TRBJ1-4; V: TRBV5-1; D: TRBD1; size: .; CDR3: CASSQQGATNEKLFF; DNA: TGCGCCAGCAGCCAACAGGGGGCTACTAATGAAAAACTGTTTTTT
J: TRBJ1-4; V: TRBV3-1/TRBV3-2; D: TRBD1; size: .; CDR3: CASETGGSEKLFF; DNA: TGTGCCAGCGAGACAGGGGGTAGTGAAAAACTGTTTTTT
J: TRBJ1-2; V: TRBV27; D: TRBD1; size: .; CDR3: CASSVRGQGVRDYGYTF; DNA: TGTGCCAGCAGTGTGAGGGGACAGGGGGTTCGAGACTATGGCTACACCTTC
J: TRBJ1-2; V: TRBV10-3; D: .; size: few; CDR3: CAISLQSGGAYGYTF; DNA: TGTGCCATCAGCCTCCAGTCGGGGGGCGCCTATGGCTACACCTTC
J: TRBJ1-1; V: TRBV7-2; D: .; size: .; CDR3: CASSPQGDTEAFF; DNA: TGTGCCAGCAGCCCTCAGGGTGATACTGAAGCTTTCTTT
J: TRBJ1-2; V: TRBV28; D: .; size: .; CDR3: CASSLEGGYTF; DNA: TGTGCCAGCAGTTTAGAGGGTGGCTACACCTTC
J: TRBJ2-3; V: TRBV19; D: .; size: .; CDR3: CASSIRGDTQYF; DNA: TGTGCCAGTAGTATAAGAGGGGATACGCAGTATTTT
J: TRBJ1-5; V: TRBV30; D: TRBD1; size: .; CDR3: CAWAGGANQPQHF; DNA: TGTGCCTGGGCAGGGGGAGCCAATCAGCCCCAGCATTTT
J: TRBJ2-3; V: TRBV19; D: TRBD2; size: .; CDR3: CASSSRLAGGGTDTQYF; DNA: TGTGCCAGTAGTTCGCGACTAGCGGGGGGTGGAACAGATACGCAGTATTTT
J: TRBJ1-2; V: TRBV6-1; D: TRBD1; size: .; CDR3: CASSDRQGAAHTF; DNA: TGTGCCAGCAGTGATAGACAGGGGGCCGCGCATACCTTC
J: TRBJ1-1; V: TRBV19; D: TRBD1; size: few; CDR3: CASTGQGRNTEAFF; DNA: TGTGCCAGTACCGGACAGGGGAGGAACACTGAAGCTTTCTTT
J: TRBJ1-5; V: TRBV28; D: TRBD1; size: .; CDR3: CASSTRTGGNNQPQHF; DNA: TGTGCCAGCAGTACCCGGACAGGGGGTAACAATCAGCCCCAGCATTTT
J: TRBJ2-5; V: TRBV19; D: TRBD1; size: .; CDR3: CASSPGQARQETQYF; DNA: TGTGCCAGTAGTCCGGGACAGGCGCGACAAGAGACCCAGTACTTC
J: TRBJ1-2; V: TRBV2; D: TRBD1; size: .; CDR3: CASSEERTGLYGYTF; DNA: TGTGCCAGCAGTGAGGAAAGGACAGGACTTTATGGCTACACCTTC
J: TRBJ2-1; V: TRBV27; D: TRBD1; size: .; CDR3: CASRGDRVYNEQFF; DNA: TGTGCCAGCAGAGGGGACAGGGTATACAATGAGCAGTTCTTC
J: TRBJ2-1; V: TRBV7-9; D: TRBD1; size: .; CDR3: CASSTTDRERRAYNEQFF; DNA: TGTGCCAGCAGCACAACGGACAGGGAACGGCGGGCCTACAATGAGCAGTTCTTC
J: TRBJ1-1; V: TRBV4-1; D: .; size: .; CDR3: CASSQRLGIMNTEAFF; DNA: TGCGCCAGCAGCCAAAGGCTCGGGATAATGAACACTGAAGCTTTCTTT
J: TRBJ2-5; V: TRBV5-1; D: TRBD2; size: .; CDR3: CASSPGTSGGAETQYF; DNA: TGCGCCAGCAGCCCAGGGACTAGCGGGGGGGCTGAGACCCAGTACTTC
J: TRBJ1-2; V: TRBV2; D: TRBD1; size: once; CDR3: CASSVQGVGYTF; DNA: TGTGCCAGCAGTGTACAGGGGGTTGGCTACACCTTC
J: TRBJ2-3; V: TRBV18; D: .; size: .; CDR3: CASSRLGTDTQYF; DNA: TGTGCCAGCTCCCGGTTGGGCACAGATACGCAGTATTTT
J: TRBJ1-2; V: TRBV5-4; D: .; size: .; CDR3: CASSLWAGPSGYTF; DNA: TGTGCCAGCAGCTTGTGGGCGGGACCCAGTGGCTACACCTTC
J: TRBJ2-2; V: TRBV7-2; D: .; size: .; CDR3: CASSLVRGKGTGELFF; DNA: TGTGCCAGCAGCTTAGTAAGGGGGAAGGGCACCGGGGAGCTGTTTTTT
J: TRBJ2-5; V: TRBV5-1; D: .; size: .; CDR3: CASSFAPTGGSETQYF; DNA: TGCGCCAGCAGCTTTGCCCCCACAGGAGGGTCAGAGACCCAGTACTTC
J: TRBJ1-5; V: TRBV6-2/TRBV6-3; D: TRBD1; size: once; CDR3: CASSYYRDRGLSNQPQHF; DNA: TGTGCCAGCAGTTACTACCGGGACAGGGGGCTGAGCAATCAGCCCCAGCATTTT
J: TRBJ1-1; V: TRBV10-3; D: TRBD1; size: .; CDR3: CAISWTGGAEAFF; DNA: TGTGCCATCAGTTGGACAGGCGGCGCTGAAGCTTTCTTT
J: TRBJ1-1; V: TRBV28; D: .; size: once; CDR3: CASSRGGTEAFF; DNA: TGTGCCAGCAGTCGGGGAGGTACTGAAGCTTTCTTT
J: TRBJ1-5; V: TRBV19; D: .; size: .; CDR3: CASSIAGNQPQHF; DNA: TGTGCCAGTAGTATCGCGGGGAATCAGCCCCAGCATTTT
J: TRBJ2-7; V: TRBV3-1/TRBV3-2; D: TRBD1; size: .; CDR3: CASSHEGQGAHEQYF; DNA: TGTGCCAGCAGCCACGAGGGACAGGGGGCACACGAGCAGTACTTC
J: TRBJ1-2; V: TRBV21-1; D: .; size: .; CDR3: CASSTQPGQGFFGYTF; DNA: TGTGCCAGCAGCACCCAACCGGGACAGGGGTTTTTTGGCTACACCTTC
J: TRBJ2-3; V: TRBV19; D: .; size: .; CDR3: CASSTLTDTQYF; DNA: TGTGCCAGTAGTACCCTCACAGATACGCAGTATTTT
J: TRBJ1-2; V: TRBV27; D: TRBD1; size: .; CDR3: CASHSGGPNYGYTF; DNA: TGTGCCAGCCACTCAGGGGGCCCGAACTATGGCTACACCTTC
J: TRBJ1-5; V: TRBV30; D: .; size: .; CDR3: CAWSVSTYQPQHF; DNA: TGTGCCTGGAGTGTCTCAACTTATCAGCCCCAGCATTTT
J: TRBJ2-3; V: TRBV9; D: TRBD1; size: .; CDR3: CASSVGRRTGSTDTQYF; DNA: TGTGCCAGCAGCGTAGGAAGAAGGACAGGGAGCACAGATACGCAGTATTTT
J: TRBJ2-1; V: TRBV6-2/TRBV6-3; D: TRBD2; size: .; CDR3: CASSYPPQRGGPRNEQFF; DNA: TGTGCCAGCAGTTATCCACCCCAACGGGGGGGGCCAAGAAATGAGCAGTTCTTC